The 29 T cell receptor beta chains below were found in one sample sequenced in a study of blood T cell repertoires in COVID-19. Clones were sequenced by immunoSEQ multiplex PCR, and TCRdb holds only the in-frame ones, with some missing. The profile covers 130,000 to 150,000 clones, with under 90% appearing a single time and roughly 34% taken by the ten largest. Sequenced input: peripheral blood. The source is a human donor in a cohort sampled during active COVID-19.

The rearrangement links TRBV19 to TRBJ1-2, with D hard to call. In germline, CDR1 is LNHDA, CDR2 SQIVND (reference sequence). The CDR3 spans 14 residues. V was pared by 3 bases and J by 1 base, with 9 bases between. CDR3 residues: CASSIGGNNYGYTF. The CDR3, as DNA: TGTGCCAGTAGTATTGGAGGGAATAACTATGGCTACACCTTC.

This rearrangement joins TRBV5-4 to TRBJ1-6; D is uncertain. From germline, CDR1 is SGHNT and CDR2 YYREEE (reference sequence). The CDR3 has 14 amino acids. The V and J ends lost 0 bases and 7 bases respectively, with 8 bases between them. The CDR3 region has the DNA TGTGCCAGCAGCTTGGGGTGGCGGAATTCACCCCTCCACTTT. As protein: CASSLGWRNSPLHF.

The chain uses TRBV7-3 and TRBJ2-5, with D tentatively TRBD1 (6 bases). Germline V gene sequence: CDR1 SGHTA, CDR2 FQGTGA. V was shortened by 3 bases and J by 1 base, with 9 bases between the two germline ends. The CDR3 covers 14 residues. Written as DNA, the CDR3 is TGTGCCAGCAGCTTGAAAGGGGGCCAAGAGACCCAGTACTTC. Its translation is CASSLKGGQETQYF.

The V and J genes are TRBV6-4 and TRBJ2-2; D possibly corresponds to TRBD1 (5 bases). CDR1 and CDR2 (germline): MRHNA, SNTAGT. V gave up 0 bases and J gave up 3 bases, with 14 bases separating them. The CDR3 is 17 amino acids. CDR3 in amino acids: CASSDSPLGQDTGELFF. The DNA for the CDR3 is TGTGCCAGCAGTGACTCGCCTCTTGGACAAGACACCGGGGAGCTGTTTTTT.

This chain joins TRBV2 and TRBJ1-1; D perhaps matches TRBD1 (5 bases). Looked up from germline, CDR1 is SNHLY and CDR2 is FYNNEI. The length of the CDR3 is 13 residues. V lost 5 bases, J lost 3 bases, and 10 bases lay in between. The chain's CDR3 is CASSIGGDTEAFF. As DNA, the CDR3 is TGTGCCAGCAGTATTGGAGGGGACACTGAAGCTTTCTTT.

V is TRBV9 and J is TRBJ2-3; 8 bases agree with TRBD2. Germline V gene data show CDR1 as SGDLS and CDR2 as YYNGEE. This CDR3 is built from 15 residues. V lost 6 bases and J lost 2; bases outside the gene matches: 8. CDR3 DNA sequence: TGTGCCAGCAACGAGCGGGGGTCCATCACAGATACGCAGTATTTT. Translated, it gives CASNERGSITDTQYF. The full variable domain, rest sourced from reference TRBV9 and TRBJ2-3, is DSGVTQTPKHLITATGQRVTLRCSPRSGDLSVYWYQQSLDQGLQFLIQYYNGEERAKGNILERFSAQQFPDLHSELNLSSLELGDSALYFCASNERGSITDTQYFGPGTRLTVL.

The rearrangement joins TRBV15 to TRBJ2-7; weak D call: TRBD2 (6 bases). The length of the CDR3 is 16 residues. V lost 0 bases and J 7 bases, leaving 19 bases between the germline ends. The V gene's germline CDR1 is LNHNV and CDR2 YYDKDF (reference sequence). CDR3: CATSREGLAMGGEQYF. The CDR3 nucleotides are TGTGCCACCAGCAGAGAAGGTTTGGCGATGGGGGGAGAGCAGTACTTC.

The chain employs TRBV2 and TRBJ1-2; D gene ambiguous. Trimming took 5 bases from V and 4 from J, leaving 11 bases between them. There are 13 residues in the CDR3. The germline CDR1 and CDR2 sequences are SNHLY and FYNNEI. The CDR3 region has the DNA TGTGCCAGCAGTACAGACGGATCCTATGGCTACACCTTC. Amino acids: CASSTDGSYGYTF. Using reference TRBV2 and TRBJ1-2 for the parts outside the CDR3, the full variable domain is EPEVTQTPSHQVTQMGQEVILRCVPISNHLYFYWYRQILGQKVEFLVSFYNNEISEKSEIFDDQFSVERPDGSNFTLKIRSTKLEDSAMYFCASSTDGSYGYTFGSGTRLTVV.

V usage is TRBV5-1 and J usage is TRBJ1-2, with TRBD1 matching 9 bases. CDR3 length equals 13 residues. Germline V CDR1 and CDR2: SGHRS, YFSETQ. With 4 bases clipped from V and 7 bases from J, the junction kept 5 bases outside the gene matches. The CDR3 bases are TGCGCCAGCAGCCGGACAGGGGACGCTGGCTACACCTTC. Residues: CASSRTGDAGYTF.

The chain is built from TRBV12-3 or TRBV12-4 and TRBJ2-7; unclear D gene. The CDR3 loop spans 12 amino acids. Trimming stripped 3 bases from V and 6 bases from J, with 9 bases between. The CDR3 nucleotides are TGTGCCAGCAGTTTTGACACGGCCGAGCAGTACTTC. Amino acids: CASSFDTAEQYF.

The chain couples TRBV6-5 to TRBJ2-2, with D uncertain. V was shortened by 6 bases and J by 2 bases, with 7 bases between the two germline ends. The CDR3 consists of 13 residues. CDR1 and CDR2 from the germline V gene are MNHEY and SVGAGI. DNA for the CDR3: TGTGCCAGCAGCCTAAGTAACACCGGGGAGCTGTTTTTT. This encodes CASSLSNTGELFF.

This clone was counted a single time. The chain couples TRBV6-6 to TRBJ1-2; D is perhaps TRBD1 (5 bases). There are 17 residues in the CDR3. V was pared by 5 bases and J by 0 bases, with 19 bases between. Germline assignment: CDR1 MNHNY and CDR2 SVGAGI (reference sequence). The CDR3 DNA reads TGTGCCAGCAGTCCCCGCGGAGGGGAGGCGTCTAACTATGGCTACACCTTC. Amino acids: CASSPRGGEASNYGYTF.

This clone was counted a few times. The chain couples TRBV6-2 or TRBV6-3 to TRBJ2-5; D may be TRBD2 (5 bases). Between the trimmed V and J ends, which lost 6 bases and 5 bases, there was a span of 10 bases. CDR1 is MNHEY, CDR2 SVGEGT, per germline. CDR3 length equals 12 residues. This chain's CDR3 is CASRYSGETQYF. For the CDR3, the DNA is TGTGCCAGCAGGTACAGCGGCGAGACCCAGTACTTC.

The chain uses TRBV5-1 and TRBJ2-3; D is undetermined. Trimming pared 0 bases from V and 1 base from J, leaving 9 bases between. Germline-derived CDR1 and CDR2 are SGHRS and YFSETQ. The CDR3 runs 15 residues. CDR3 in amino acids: CASSLGSLGTDTQYF. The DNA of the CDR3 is TGCGCCAGCAGCTTGGGTTCGCTAGGCACAGATACGCAGTATTTT. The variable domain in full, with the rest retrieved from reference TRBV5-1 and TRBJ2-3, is KAGVTQTPRYLIKTRGQQVTLSCSPISGHRSVSWYQQTPGQGLQFLFEYFSETQRNKGNFPGRFSGRQFSNSRSEMNVSTLELGDSALYLCASSLGSLGTDTQYFGPGTRLTVL.

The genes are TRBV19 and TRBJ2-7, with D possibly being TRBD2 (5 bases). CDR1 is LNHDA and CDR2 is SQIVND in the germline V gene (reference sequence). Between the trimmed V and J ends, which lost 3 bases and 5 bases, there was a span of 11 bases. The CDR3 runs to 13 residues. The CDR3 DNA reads TGTGCCAGTAGTATTAACCGGGAAGACGAGCAGTACTTC. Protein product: CASSINREDEQYF. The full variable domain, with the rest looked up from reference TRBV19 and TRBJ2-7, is DGGITQSPKYLFRKEGQNVTLSCEQNLNHDAMYWYRQDPGQGLRLIYYSQIVNDFQKGDIAEGYSVSREKKESFPLTVTSAQKNPTAFYLCASSINREDEQYFGPGTRLTVT.

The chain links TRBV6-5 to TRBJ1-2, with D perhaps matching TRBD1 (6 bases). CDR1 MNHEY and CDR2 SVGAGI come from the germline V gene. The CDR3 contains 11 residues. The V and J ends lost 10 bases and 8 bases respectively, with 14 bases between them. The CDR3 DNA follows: TGTGCCACCCTAGGGGGTCAAGGCTACACCTTC. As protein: CATLGGQGYTF.

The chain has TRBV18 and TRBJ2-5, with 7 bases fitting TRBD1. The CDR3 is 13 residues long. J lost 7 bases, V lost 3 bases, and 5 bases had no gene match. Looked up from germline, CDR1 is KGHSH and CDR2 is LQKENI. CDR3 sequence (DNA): TGTGCCAGCTCACCGACTTGGACAGGGACCCAGTACTTC. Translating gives CASSPTWTGTQYF. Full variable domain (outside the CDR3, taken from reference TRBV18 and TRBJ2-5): NAGVMQNPRHLVRRRGQEARLRCSPMKGHSHVYWYRQLPEEGLKFMVYLQKENIIDESGMPKERFSAEFPKEGPSILRIQQVVRGDSAAYFCASSPTWTGTQYFGPGTRLLVL.

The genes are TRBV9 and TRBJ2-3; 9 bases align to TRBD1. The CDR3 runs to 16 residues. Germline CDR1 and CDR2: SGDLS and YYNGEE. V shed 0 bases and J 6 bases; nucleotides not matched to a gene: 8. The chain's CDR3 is CASSVAATGGGDTQYF. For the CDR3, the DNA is TGTGCCAGCAGCGTAGCAGCGACAGGGGGTGGGGATACGCAGTATTTT.

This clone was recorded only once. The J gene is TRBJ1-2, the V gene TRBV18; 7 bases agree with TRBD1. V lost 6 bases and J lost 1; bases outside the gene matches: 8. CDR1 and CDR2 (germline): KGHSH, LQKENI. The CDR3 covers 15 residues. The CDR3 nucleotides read TGTGCCAGCTCTCCTGGCCGGGACAGTAACTATGGCTACACCTTC. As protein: CASSPGRDSNYGYTF.

CDR3 protein: CASSEKGDEKLFF. In nucleotides, the CDR3 is TGCGCCAGCAGTGAGAAGGGGGATGAAAAACTGTTTTTT. This chain links TRBV10-2 with TRBJ1-4; TRBD1 is a possible D gene (6 bases). The germline V gene has CDR1 WSHSY and CDR2 SAAADI. The CDR3 consists of 13 residues. V gave up 2 bases and J gave up 6 bases, with 7 bases separating them.

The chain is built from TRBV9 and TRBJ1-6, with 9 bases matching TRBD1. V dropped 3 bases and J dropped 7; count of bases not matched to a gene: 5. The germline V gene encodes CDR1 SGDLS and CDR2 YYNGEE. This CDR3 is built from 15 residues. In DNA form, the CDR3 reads TGTGCCAGCAGCGCCCGGGACAGGGAGAATTCACCCCTCCACTTT. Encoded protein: CASSARDRENSPLHF. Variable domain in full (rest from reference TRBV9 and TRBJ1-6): DSGVTQTPKHLITATGQRVTLRCSPRSGDLSVYWYQQSLDQGLQFLIQYYNGEERAKGNILERFSAQQFPDLHSELNLSSLELGDSALYFCASSARDRENSPLHFGNGTRLTVT.

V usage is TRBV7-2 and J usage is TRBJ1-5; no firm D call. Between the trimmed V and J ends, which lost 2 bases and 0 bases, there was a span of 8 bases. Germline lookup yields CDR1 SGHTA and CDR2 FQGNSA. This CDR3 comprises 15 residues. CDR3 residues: CASSLYGDSNQPQHF. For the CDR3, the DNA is TGTGCCAGCAGCTTATACGGGGATAGCAATCAGCCCCAGCATTTT.

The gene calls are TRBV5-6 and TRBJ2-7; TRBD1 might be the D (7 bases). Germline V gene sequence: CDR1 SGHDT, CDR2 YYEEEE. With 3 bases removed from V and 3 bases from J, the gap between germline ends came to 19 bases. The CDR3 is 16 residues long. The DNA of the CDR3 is TGTGCCAGCAGCTCCGCGGGACAGTTTTTTGTCTACGAGCAGTACTTC. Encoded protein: CASSSAGQFFVYEQYF.

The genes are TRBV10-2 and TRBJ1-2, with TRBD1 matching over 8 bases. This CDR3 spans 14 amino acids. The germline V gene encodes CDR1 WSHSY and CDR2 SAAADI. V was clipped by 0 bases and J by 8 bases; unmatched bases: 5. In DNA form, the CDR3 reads TGCGCCAGCAGTGAGTCTGGGGGGACAGGAGGCTACACCTTC. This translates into CASSESGGTGGYTF.

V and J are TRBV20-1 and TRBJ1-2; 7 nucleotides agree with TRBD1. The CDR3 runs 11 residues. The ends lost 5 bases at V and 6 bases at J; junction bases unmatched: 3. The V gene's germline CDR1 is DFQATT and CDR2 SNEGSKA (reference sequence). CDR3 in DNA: TGCAGTGCTGGGACAGTTCATGGCTACACCTTC. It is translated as CSAGTVHGYTF.

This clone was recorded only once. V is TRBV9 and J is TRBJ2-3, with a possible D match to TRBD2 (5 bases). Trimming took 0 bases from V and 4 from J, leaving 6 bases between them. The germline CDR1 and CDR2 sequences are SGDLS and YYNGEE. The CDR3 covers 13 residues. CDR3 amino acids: CASSVARADTQYF. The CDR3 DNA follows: TGTGCCAGCAGCGTAGCGAGGGCAGATACGCAGTATTTT.

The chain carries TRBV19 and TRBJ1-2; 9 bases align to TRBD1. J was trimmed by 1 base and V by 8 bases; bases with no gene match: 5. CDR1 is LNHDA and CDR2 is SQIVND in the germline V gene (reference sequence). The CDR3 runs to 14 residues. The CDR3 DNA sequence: TGTGCCAGTGGGACAGGGACTAGTAACTATGGCTACACCTTC. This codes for CASGTGTSNYGYTF.

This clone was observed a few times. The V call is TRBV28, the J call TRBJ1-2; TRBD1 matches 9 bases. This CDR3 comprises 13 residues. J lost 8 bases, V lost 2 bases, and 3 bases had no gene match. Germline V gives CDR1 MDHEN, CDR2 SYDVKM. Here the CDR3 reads CASSLRDRDGYTF. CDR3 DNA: TGTGCCAGCAGTTTAAGGGACAGGGACGGCTACACCTTC.

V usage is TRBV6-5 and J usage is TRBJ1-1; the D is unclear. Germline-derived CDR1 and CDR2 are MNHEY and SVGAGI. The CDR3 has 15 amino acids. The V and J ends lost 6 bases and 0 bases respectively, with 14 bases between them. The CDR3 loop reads CASRQTQLMNTEAFF. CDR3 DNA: TGTGCCAGCAGGCAGACACAGCTGATGAACACTGAAGCTTTCTTT.